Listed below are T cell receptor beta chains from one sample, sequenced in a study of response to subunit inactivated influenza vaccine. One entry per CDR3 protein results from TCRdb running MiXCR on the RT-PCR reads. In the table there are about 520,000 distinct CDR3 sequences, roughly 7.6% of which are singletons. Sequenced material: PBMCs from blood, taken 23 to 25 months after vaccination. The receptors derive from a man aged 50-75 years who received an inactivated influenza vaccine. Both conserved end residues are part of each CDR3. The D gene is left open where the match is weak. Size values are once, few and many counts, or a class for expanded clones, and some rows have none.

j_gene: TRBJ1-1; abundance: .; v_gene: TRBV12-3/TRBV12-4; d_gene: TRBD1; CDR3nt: TGTGCCAGCACCCAACAGGGGTTCACTGAAGCTTTCTTT; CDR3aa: CASTQQGFTEAFF
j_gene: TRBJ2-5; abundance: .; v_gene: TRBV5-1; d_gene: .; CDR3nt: TGCGCCAGCAGCTTGGCTGGGACACTACAAGAGACCCAGTACTTC; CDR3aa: CASSLAGTLQETQYF
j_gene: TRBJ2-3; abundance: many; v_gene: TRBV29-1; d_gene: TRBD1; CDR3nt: TGCAGCGTTGAAAGAGGGGGCAGAGATACGCAGTATTTT; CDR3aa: CSVERGGRDTQYF
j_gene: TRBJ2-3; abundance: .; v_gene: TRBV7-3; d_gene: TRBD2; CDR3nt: TGTGCCAGCAGCTCGACTAGCGGCACAGATACGCAGTATTTT; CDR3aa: CASSSTSGTDTQYF
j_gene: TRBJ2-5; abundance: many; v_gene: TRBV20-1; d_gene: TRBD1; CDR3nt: TGCAGTGCAAGACAGGGGTACGAGACCCAGTACTTC; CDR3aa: CSARQGYETQYF
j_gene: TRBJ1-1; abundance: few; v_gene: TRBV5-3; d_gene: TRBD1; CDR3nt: TGTGCCACTATGTCGGGGGGGACAGGGGGATTCGGCACTGAAGCTTTCTTT; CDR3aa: CATMSGGTGGFGTEAFF
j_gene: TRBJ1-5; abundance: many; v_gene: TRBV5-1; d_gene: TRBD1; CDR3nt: TGCGCCAGCAGCTTGACAGGGGTAGGGGAGCCCCAGCATTTT; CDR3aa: CASSLTGVGEPQHF
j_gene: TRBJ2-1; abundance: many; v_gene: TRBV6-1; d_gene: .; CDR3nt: TGTGCCAGCAGTCCCCTCAGGGGGGGACATGAGCAGTTCTTC; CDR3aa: CASSPLRGGHEQFF
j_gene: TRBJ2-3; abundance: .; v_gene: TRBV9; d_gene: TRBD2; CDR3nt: TGTGCCAGCAGCGTTACCCCTGGGTCTAGCGGACTTAGCACAGATACGCAGTATTTT; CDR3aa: CASSVTPGSSGLSTDTQYF
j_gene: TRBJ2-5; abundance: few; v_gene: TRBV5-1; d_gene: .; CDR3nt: TGCGCCAGCAGCTGGCGGGACAACCGACAAGAGACCCAGTACTTC; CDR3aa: CASSWRDNRQETQYF
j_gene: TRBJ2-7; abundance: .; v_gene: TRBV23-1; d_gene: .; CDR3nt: TGCGCCAGCAGTCAATATTTACCGGACGAGCAGTACTTC; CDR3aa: CASSQYLPDEQYF
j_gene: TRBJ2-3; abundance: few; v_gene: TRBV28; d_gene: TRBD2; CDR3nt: TGTGCCAGCAGGGTAGCGGGGGGCCGCACAGATACGCAGTATTTT; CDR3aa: CASRVAGGRTDTQYF
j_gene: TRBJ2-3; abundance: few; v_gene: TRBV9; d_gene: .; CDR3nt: TGTGCCAGCAGCGTAGGACCCAGCGGCACAGATACGCAGTATTTT; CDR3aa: CASSVGPSGTDTQYF
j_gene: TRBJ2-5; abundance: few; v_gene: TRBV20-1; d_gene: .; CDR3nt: TGCAGTGCTATTAATGTGGGTGGGAAAGAGACCCAGTACTTC; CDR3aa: CSAINVGGKETQYF
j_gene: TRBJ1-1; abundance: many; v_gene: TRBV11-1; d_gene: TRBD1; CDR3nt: TGTGCCAGCAGCTCCTCCCGGGACAGGGCGAATGAAGCTTTCTTT; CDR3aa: CASSSSRDRANEAFF
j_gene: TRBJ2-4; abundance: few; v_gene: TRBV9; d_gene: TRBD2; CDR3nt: TGTGCCAGCAGCCCACGTTCGCCTGGACTAGCGGGAGTGGGAGAAAACATTCAGTACTTC; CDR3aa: CASSPRSPGLAGVGENIQYF
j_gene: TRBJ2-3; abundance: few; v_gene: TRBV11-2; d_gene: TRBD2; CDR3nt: TGTGCCAGCAGCTTAGCAGCGGGGGTTAGCACAGATACGCAGTATTTT; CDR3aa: CASSLAAGVSTDTQYF
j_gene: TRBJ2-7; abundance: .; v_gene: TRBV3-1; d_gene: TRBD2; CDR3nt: TGTGCCTGCAGCCAAGTTTGGACTAGCGGGCGCTCCTACGAGCAGTACTTC; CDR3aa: CACSQVWTSGRSYEQYF
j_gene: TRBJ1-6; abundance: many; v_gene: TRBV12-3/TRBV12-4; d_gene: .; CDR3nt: TGTGCCAGCAGTTTAGATGGGTGGGAAGGGAGTTCACCCCTCCACTTT; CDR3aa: CASSLDGWEGSSPLHF
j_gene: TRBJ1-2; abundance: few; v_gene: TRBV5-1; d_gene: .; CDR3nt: TGCGCCAGCAGCTTGGCGGACAGCCTTGGTTATGGCTACACCTTC; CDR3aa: CASSLADSLGYGYTF
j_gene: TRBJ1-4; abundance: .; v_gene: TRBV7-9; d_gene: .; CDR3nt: TGTGCCAGCAGCCACCGGGACGGAAATGAAAAACTGTTTTTT; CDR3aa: CASSHRDGNEKLFF
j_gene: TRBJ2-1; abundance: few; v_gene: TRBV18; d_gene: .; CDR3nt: TGTGCCAGCTCACCGGAGGCCTACAATGAGCAGTTCTTC; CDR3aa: CASSPEAYNEQFF
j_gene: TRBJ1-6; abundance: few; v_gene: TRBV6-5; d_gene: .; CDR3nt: TGTGCCAGCAGTTATCAGTGGGAGAAAAGGGCAGATTCACCCCTCCACTTT; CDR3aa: CASSYQWEKRADSPLHF
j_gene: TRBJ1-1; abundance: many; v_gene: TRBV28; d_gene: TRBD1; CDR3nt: TGTGCCAGCAGTTTCCATAGCCAGGGGGCTGGTAGCACTGAAGCTTTCTTT; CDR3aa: CASSFHSQGAGSTEAFF
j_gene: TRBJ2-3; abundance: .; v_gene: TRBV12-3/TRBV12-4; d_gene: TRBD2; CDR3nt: TGTGCCAGCAGTTTAGCGCAGCGGGGGCTAAACACAGATACGCAGTATTTT; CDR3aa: CASSLAQRGLNTDTQYF
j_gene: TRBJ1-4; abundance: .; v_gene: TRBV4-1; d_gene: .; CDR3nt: TGCGCCAGCAGCCAAGGAGGACCTAATGAAAAACTGTTTTTT; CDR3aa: CASSQGGPNEKLFF
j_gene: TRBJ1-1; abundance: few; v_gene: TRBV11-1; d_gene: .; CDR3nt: TGTGCCAGCAGCTTCGGGCCCCACGCCGGTGAAGCTTTCTTT; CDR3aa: CASSFGPHAGEAFF
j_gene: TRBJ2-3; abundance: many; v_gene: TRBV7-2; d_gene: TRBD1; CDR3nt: TGTGCCAGTGAGGACAGGACTAGCACAGATACGCAGTATTTT; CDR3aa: CASEDRTSTDTQYF
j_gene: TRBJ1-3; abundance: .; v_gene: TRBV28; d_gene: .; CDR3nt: TGTGCCAGCAGTTTAATGGCAGGCTCCTCTGGAAACACCATATATTTT; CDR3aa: CASSLMAGSSGNTIYF
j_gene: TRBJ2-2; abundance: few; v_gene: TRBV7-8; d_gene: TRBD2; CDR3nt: TGTGCCAGCAGCGCGCCGGGACTAGCTTCCGGGGAGCTGTTTTTT; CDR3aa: CASSAPGLASGELFF
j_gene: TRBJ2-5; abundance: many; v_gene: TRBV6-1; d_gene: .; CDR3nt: TGTGCCAGCAACCACAGAAGGTACCAAGAGACCCAGTACTTC; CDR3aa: CASNHRRYQETQYF
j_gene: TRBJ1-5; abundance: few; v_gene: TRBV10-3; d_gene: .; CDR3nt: TGTGCCATCAGTGAGTCGAGACCCGATCAGCCCCAGCATTTT; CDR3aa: CAISESRPDQPQHF
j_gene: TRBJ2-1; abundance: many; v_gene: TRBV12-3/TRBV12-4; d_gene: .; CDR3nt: TGTGCCAGCAGTCCGGGTCTCGAGCAGTTCTTC; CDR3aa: CASSPGLEQFF
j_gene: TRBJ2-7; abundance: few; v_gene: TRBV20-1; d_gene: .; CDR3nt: TGCAGTGCCGACCCTATGGAGGGGCGGGGCTACGAGCAGTACTTC; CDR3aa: CSADPMEGRGYEQYF
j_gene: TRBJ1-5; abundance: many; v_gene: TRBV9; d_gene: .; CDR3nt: TGTGCCAGCAGCGCAGGGGCCACGGCGGGCAATCAGCCCCAGCATTTT; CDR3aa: CASSAGATAGNQPQHF
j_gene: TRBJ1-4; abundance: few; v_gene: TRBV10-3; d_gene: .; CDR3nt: TGTGCCATCAGTGAGTCTGGCGGGGGGAGTGAAAAACTGTTTTTT; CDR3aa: CAISESGGGSEKLFF
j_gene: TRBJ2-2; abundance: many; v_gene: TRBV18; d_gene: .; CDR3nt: TGTGCCAGCTCAGCCCGGGTTGACGCCGGGGAGCTGTTTTTT; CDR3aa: CASSARVDAGELFF
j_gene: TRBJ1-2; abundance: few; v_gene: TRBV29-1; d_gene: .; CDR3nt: TGCAGCGTTGGGGGGGTCAGGGACTATGGCTACACCTTC; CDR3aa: CSVGGVRDYGYTF
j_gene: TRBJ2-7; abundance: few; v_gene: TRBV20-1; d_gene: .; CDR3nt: TGCAGTGCTAGAGGGGTAAAGGGGTCCTACGAGCAGTACTTC; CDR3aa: CSARGVKGSYEQYF
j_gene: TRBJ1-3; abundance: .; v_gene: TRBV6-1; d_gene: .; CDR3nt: TGTGCCAGCAGCCGACAAGGACCCTCTGGAAACACCATATATTTT; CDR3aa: CASSRQGPSGNTIYF
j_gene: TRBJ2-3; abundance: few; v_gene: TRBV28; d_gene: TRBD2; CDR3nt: TGTGCCAGCAGTTTACTCGGGGGGGCCTCAAGCACAGATACGCAGTATTTT; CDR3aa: CASSLLGGASSTDTQYF
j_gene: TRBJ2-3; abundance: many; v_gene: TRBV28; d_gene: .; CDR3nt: TGTGCCAGCAGTTTGAAGGACCCCTGGACGGATACGCAGTATTTT; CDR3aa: CASSLKDPWTDTQYF
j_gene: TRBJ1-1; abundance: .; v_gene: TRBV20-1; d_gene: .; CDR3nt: TGCAGTCCTACCCAGAACACTGAAGCTTTCTTT; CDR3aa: CSPTQNTEAFF
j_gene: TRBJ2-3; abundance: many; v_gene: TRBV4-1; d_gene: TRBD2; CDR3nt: TGCGCCAGCAGAGTAGCGGGGGCCCTAGAAGATACGCAGTATTTT; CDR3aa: CASRVAGALEDTQYF
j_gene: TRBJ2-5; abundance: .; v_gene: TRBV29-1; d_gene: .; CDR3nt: TGCAGCGTTGGTGGCAGGGGTATCGAGACCCAGTACTTC; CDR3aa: CSVGGRGIETQYF
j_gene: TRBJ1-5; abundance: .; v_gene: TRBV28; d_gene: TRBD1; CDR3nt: TGTGCCAGCAGTCCCCGGGACAGCCAGCATCCGCCCCAGCATTTT; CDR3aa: CASSPRDSQHPPQHF
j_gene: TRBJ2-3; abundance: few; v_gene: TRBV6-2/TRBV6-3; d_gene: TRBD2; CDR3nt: TGTGCCAGCAGATCTAGCGGGGGGGCCAGAGCGCAGTATTTT; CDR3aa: CASRSSGGARAQYF
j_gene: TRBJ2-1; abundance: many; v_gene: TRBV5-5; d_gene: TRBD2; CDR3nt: TGTGCCAGCAGTTACGGGACTAGCGGGGGCTCCTACAATGAGCAGTTCTTC; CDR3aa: CASSYGTSGGSYNEQFF
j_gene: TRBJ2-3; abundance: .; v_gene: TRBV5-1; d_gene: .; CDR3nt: TGCGCCAGCGGGCCGGGAGCCGGCACAGATACGCAGTATTTT; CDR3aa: CASGPGAGTDTQYF
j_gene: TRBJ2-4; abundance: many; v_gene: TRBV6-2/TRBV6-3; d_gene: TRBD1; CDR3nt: TGTGCCAGCAGTTACACGGGACAGCTTAAAAACATTCAGTACTTC; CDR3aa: CASSYTGQLKNIQYF
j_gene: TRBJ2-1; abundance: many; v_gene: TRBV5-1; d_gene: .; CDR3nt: TGCGCCAGCAGCTTAGCAGGGGCACGGGAGCAGTTCTTC; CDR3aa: CASSLAGAREQFF
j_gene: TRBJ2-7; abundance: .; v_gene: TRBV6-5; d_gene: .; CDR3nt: TGTGCCAGCAGTTACGGGAACTTTTACGAGCAGTACTTC; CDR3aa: CASSYGNFYEQYF
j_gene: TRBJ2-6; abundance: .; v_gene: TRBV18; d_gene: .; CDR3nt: TGTGCCAGCCCCCAGGCGGGACAGTTATACTCTGGGGCCAACGTCCTGACTTTC; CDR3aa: CASPQAGQLYSGANVLTF
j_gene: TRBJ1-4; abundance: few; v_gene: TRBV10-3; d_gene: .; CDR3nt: TGTGCCATCAGTGGGACGTTGGACCGGGGTGAAAAACTGTTTTTT; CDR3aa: CAISGTLDRGEKLFF